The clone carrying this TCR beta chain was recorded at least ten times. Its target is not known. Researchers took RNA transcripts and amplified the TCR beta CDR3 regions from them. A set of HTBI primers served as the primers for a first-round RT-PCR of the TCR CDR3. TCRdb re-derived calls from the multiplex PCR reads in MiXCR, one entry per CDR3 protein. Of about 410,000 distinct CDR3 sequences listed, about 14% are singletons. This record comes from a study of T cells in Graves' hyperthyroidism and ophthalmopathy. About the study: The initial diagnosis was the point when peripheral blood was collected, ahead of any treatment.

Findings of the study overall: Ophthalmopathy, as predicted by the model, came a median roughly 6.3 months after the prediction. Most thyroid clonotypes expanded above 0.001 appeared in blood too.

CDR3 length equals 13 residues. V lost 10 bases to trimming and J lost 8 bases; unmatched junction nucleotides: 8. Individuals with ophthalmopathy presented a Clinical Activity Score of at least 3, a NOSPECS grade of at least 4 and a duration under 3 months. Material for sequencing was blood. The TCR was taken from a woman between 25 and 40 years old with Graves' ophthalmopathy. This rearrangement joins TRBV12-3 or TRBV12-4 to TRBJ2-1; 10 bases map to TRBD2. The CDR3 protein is CATRSGGADEQFF. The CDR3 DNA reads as TGTGCCACCCGCAGCGGGGGGGCCGATGAGCAGTTCTTC.